One sample yielded the 25 T cell receptor beta chains listed below, sequenced in a study of blood T cell repertoires in COVID-19. The protocol was immunoSEQ multiplex PCR, while the TCRdb copy is restricted to in-frame clones and leaves out a portion. Seen here are about 190,000 clones, 70% to 85% observed once, and the top ten hold roughly 12%. The sample comprised peripheral blood. The receptor source for this set is a woman in her 50s with acute or convalescent COVID-19.

The chain couples TRBV7-8 to TRBJ1-1; 8 bases fit TRBD1. The CDR3 spans 13 residues. V was clipped by 3 bases and J by 8 bases; unmatched bases: 5. CDR1 is SGHVS, CDR2 FQNEAQ, per germline. The CDR3 region is CASSLKGTGEAFF. CDR3 sequence (DNA): TGTGCCAGCAGCTTGAAGGGGACAGGAGAAGCTTTCTTT. Variable domain in full (rest from reference TRBV7-8 and TRBJ1-1): GAGVSQSPRYKVAKRGQDVALRCDPISGHVSLFWYQQALGQGPEFLTYFQNEAQLDKSGLPSDRFFAERPEGSVSTLKIQRTQQEDSAVYLCASSLKGTGEAFFGQGTRLTVV.

The CDR3 spells CASSEAGGSYTF. Written as DNA, the CDR3 is TGCGCCAGCAGTGAGGCGGGGGGGAGCTACACCTTC. The rearrangement links TRBV10-2 to TRBJ1-2, with D perhaps matching TRBD1 (5 bases). This CDR3 has 12 amino acids. Trimming left V 2 bases short and J 9 bases short, with 10 bases between. Germline CDR1 is WSHSY and CDR2 is SAAADI.

This chain joins TRBV4-3 and TRBJ1-5, with 7 bases that match TRBD1. V gave up 2 bases and J gave up 5 bases; unmatched junction bases: 3. Germline values: CDR1 LGHNA, CDR2 YSLEER. The CDR3 is made up of 14 amino acids. DNA for the CDR3: TGCGCCAGCAGCCAACAAACAGGGGATCAGCCCCAGCATTTT. Its translation is CASSQQTGDQPQHF.

The genes are TRBV9 and TRBJ1-3, with D tentatively TRBD1 (6 bases). Trimming shortened V by 0 bases and J by 2 bases, and 6 bases separated the two germline ends. There are 14 residues in the CDR3. Germline loops: CDR1 SGDLS, CDR2 YYNGEE. CDR3 residues: CASSVAGAGNTIYF. The CDR3 DNA reads as TGTGCCAGCAGCGTAGCAGGGGCTGGAAACACCATATATTTT.

V gene TRBV2 combines with J gene TRBJ1-1; TRBD1 aligns across 7 bases. Trimming took 6 bases from V and 5 from J; bases not matched to a gene: 12. The CDR3 totals 15 residues. In germline, CDR1 is SNHLY, CDR2 FYNNEI. CDR3 amino acids: CASSPRRGTVTEAFF. In DNA form, the CDR3 reads TGTGCCAGCAGCCCCCGCAGGGGGACGGTGACTGAAGCTTTCTTT.

This clone was observed once. CDR3 region: CASSLGTGAAGEKLFF. Here the CDR3 DNA reads TGTGCCAGCAGCTTGGGCACAGGGGCGGCGGGGGAAAAACTGTTTTTT. The rearrangement joins TRBV11-2 to TRBJ1-4; TRBD1 agrees at 7 bases. The CDR3 sequence is 16 residues long. CDR1 and CDR2 (germline): SGHAT, FQNNGV. J gave up 8 bases and V 3 bases, and 12 bases lay outside the gene matches. The complete variable domain, with remaining parts taken from reference TRBV11-2 and TRBJ1-4, reads EAGVAQSPRYKIIEKRQSVAFWCNPISGHATLYWYQQILGQGPKLLIQFQNNGVVDDSQLPKDRFSAERLKGVDSTLKIQPAKLEDSAVYLCASSLGTGAAGEKLFFGSGTQLSVL.

V and J are TRBV28 and TRBJ1-1, with a possible D match to TRBD1 (6 bases). V was shortened by 7 bases and J by 9 bases, with 15 bases between the two germline ends. The CDR3 contains 12 residues. Germline V gene lookup returns CDR1 MDHEN and CDR2 SYDVKM. The CDR3 is CASILKDSKAFF. In DNA form, the CDR3 reads TGTGCCAGCATCCTAAAGGACAGTAAAGCTTTCTTT.

V and J are TRBV6-6 and TRBJ2-3, with no clear D. The CDR3 consists of 11 residues. CDR1 is MNHNY, CDR2 SVGAGI, per germline (reference sequence). Deletions cut 4 bases from V and 7 bases from J, with 6 bases between. The DNA of the CDR3 is TGTGCCAGCAGTTTAGCAAATACGCAGTATTTT. This sequence encodes CASSLANTQYF.

This sequence joins TRBV10-3 and TRBJ1-2; D gene uncertain. From germline, CDR1 is ENHRY and CDR2 SYGVKD. Trimming removed 2 bases at V and 1 base at J, with 5 bases between. This CDR3 has 13 amino acids. The DNA of the CDR3 is TGTGCCATCAGTGAGGAGGTTAACTATGGCTACACCTTC. Its translation: CAISEEVNYGYTF.

V and J are TRBV9 and TRBJ1-3, with a possible D match to TRBD1 (5 bases). The CDR3 contains 16 residues. With 4 bases removed from V and 0 bases from J, the gap between germline ends came to 14 bases. Germline CDR1 is SGDLS and CDR2 is YYNGEE. CDR3 DNA: TGTGCCAGCAGCTTGTTTATGGACACCTCTGGAAACACCATATATTTT. It is translated as CASSLFMDTSGNTIYF.

The rearrangement uses TRBV25-1 and TRBJ2-5; no reliable D call. Germline V gene lookup returns CDR1 MGHDK and CDR2 SYGVNS. The V end lost 0 bases, the J end lost 5 bases, and 13 bases lay between the germline ends. CDR3 length equals 15 residues. CDR3 sequence reads: CASSEYTWAYETQYF. The CDR3 DNA sequence: TGTGCCAGCAGTGAATATACCTGGGCCTACGAGACCCAGTACTTC.

V and J are TRBV5-6 and TRBJ1-2; D remains unclear. The CDR3 has 15 amino acids. V was shortened by 4 bases and J by 0 bases, with 13 bases between the two germline ends. The germline V gene has CDR1 SGHDT and CDR2 YYEEEE. In nucleotides, the CDR3 is TGTGCCAGCAGCGATAGACATACTGCTAACTATGGCTACACCTTC. Its translation is CASSDRHTANYGYTF. Using reference TRBV5-6 and TRBJ1-2 for the parts outside the CDR3, the full variable domain is DAGVTQSPTHLIKTRGQQVTLRCSPKSGHDTVSWYQQALGQGPQFIFQYYEEEERQRGNFPDRFSGHQFPNYSSELNVNALLLGDSALYLCASSDRHTANYGYTFGSGTRLTVV.

The rearrangement joins TRBV6-6 to TRBJ1-1; D is unclear. The CDR3 sequence is 12 residues long. The germline V and J ends were trimmed by 7 bases and 0 bases, with 6 bases remaining between them. The germline CDR1 and CDR2 sequences are MNHNY and SVGAGI (reference sequence). CDR3 DNA sequence: TGTGCCAGCAAGGCGGTGAACACTGAAGCTTTCTTT. Encoded protein: CASKAVNTEAFF.

The CDR3 is CASSQETWEETQYF. CDR3 nucleotides: TGCGCCAGCAGCCAAGAAACCTGGGAGGAGACCCAGTACTTC. The chain couples TRBV4-1 to TRBJ2-5; TRBD2 might be the D (5 bases). CDR1 is MGHRA, CDR2 YSYEKL, per germline. V gave up 0 bases and J gave up 5 bases, with 10 bases separating them. This CDR3 has 14 amino acids.

V is TRBV21-1 and J is TRBJ2-7; no DNA check was done on the table's D call, TRBD1. TRBV21-1 is deemed a pseudogene. This CDR3 is built from 15 residues. The chain's CDR3 is CASSKGTGALGEQYF. CDR3 coding DNA: TGTGCCAGCAGCAAAGGGACAGGTGCCCTAGGCGAGCAGTACTTC.

This chain joins TRBV28 and TRBJ2-7; D is perhaps TRBD2 (5 bases). V lost 5 bases and J 1 base, leaving 15 bases between the germline ends. This CDR3 contains 15 residues. From germline, CDR1 is MDHEN and CDR2 SYDVKM. The CDR3 reads CASSARGSGSYEQYF. Here the CDR3 DNA reads TGTGCCAGCAGTGCACGAGGGAGTGGATCCTACGAGCAGTACTTC.

This rearrangement joins TRBV10-3 to TRBJ2-7, with D tentatively TRBD1 (6 bases). Germline lookup yields CDR1 ENHRY and CDR2 SYGVKD. CDR3 size: 13 residues. Trimming took off 6 bases at V and 0 bases at J, with 9 bases between the two ends. CDR3 DNA sequence: TGTGCCATCAGATTGGACAGCTCCTACGAGCAGTACTTC. This encodes CAIRLDSSYEQYF.

The chain links TRBV21-1 to TRBJ1-1; the table's D call, TRBD1, was not checked against the DNA. TRBV21-1 has pseudogene status. This CDR3 comprises 14 residues. In nucleotides, the CDR3 is TGTGCCAGCAGCAAAAGCCTTATGCAGGGGGAAGCTTTCTTT. It codes for CASSKSLMQGEAFF.

The chain has TRBV6-5 and TRBJ2-7; TRBD2 might be the D (7 bases). CDR3 length equals 13 residues. Germline V gene sequence: CDR1 MNHEY, CDR2 SVGAGI. Trimming stripped 7 bases from V and 3 bases from J, with 13 bases between. CDR3 coding DNA: TGTGCCAGCAAAGAGGGAGGGGGCTACGAGCAGTACTTC. It specifies CASKEGGGYEQYF.

This clone was observed a handful of times. The J gene is TRBJ2-7, the V gene TRBV19; D remains ambiguous. Germline V CDR1 and CDR2: LNHDA, SQIVND (reference sequence). The CDR3 extends over 13 amino acids. V lost 5 bases to trimming and J lost 3 bases, with 11 bases between them. The CDR3 nucleotides are TGTGCCAGTAGTTCTCGGTCGCTCTACGAGCAGTACTTC. Protein product: CASSSRSLYEQYF. Full variable domain (rest looked up from reference TRBV19 and TRBJ2-7): DGGITQSPKYLFRKEGQNVTLSCEQNLNHDAMYWYRQDPGQGLRLIYYSQIVNDFQKGDIAEGYSVSREKKESFPLTVTSAQKNPTAFYLCASSSRSLYEQYFGPGTRLTVT.

V usage is TRBV6-5 and J usage is TRBJ2-7; TRBD2 matches 9 bases. Germline loops: CDR1 MNHEY, CDR2 SVGAGI. The CDR3 is 13 amino acids. Trimming took 6 bases from V and 3 from J; bases not matched to a gene: 3. CDR3 in amino acids: CASRRGGNYEQYF. The DNA for the CDR3 is TGTGCCAGCAGGCGGGGGGGTAACTACGAGCAGTACTTC.

This chain joins TRBV28 and TRBJ2-4; TRBD2 is a possible D gene (5 bases). Per germline, CDR1 MDHEN and CDR2 SYDVKM. There are 13 residues in the CDR3. V was shortened by 6 bases and J by 2 bases, with 8 bases between the two germline ends. The CDR3: CASRDSSKNIQYF. CDR3 DNA sequence: TGTGCCAGCAGGGACTCGTCCAAAAACATTCAGTACTTC.

This chain links TRBV28 with TRBJ1-4, with TRBD1 identical over 9 bases. CDR1 is MDHEN, CDR2 SYDVKM, per germline. Germline trimming cut 5 bases from V and 7 bases from J; bases unmatched to any gene: 8. This CDR3 is 15 amino acids long. The CDR3 DNA follows: TGTGCCAGCAGTCCAACAGGGGGCGGAGGTGAAAAACTGTTTTTT. Its protein is CASSPTGGGGEKLFF.

The chain combines TRBV10-2 with TRBJ2-7; 7 positions agree with TRBD2. V shed 2 bases, J shed 1 base, and the junction held 8 bases outside the gene matches. Per germline, CDR1 WSHSY and CDR2 SAAADI. There are 16 residues in the CDR3. CDR3 amino acids: CASSEVRTSDSYEQYF. The DNA for the CDR3 is TGCGCCAGCAGTGAGGTGAGGACTAGTGATTCCTACGAGCAGTACTTC.

This clone has only a few counts. CDR3 DNA: TGCAGTGCTTCGGTTTCCTACGAGCAGTACTTC. Amino acids: CSASVSYEQYF. V and J are TRBV20-1 and TRBJ2-7; the D is unclear. Germline V CDR1 and CDR2: DFQATT, SNEGSKA (reference sequence). The V and J ends lost 5 bases and 1 base respectively, with 6 bases between them. The CDR3 has 11 residues.